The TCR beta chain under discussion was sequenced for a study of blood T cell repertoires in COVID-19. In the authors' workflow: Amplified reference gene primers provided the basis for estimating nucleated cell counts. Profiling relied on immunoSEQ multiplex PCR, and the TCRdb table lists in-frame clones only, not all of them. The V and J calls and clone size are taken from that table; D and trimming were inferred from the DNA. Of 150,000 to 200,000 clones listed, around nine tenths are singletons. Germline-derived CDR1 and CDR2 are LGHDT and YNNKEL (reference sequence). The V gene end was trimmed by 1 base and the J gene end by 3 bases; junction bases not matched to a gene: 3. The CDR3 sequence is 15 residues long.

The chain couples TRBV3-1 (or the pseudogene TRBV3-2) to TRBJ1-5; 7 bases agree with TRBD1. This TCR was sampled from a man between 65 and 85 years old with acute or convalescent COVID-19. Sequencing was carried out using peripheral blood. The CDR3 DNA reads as TGTGCCAGCAGCCAAGCCACAGGGGTCAATCAGCCCCAGCATTTT. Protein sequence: CASSQATGVNQPQHF.